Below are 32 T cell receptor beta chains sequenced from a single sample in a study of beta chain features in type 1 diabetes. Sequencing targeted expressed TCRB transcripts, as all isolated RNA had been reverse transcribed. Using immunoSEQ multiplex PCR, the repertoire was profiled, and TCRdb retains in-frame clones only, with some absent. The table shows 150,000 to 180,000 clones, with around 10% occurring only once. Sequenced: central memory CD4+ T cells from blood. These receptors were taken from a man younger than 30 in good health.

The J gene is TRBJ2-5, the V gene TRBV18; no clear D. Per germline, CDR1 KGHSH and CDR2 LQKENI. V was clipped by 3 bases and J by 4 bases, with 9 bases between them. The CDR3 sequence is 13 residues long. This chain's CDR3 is CASSPGSSETQYF. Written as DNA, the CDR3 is TGTGCCAGCTCACCTGGTAGCTCAGAGACCCAGTACTTC.

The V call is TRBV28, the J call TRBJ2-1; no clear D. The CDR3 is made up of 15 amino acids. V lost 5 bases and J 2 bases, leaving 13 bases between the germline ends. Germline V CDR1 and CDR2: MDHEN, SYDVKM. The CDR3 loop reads CASSPPGGPYNEQFF. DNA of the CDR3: TGTGCCAGCAGTCCCCCTGGCGGACCCTACAATGAGCAGTTCTTC.

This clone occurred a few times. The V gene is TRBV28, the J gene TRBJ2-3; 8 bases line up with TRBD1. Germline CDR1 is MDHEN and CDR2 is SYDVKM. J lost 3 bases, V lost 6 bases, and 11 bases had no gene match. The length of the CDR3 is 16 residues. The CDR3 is CASRGAGTGRTDTQYF. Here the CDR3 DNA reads TGTGCCAGCAGAGGAGCCGGGACAGGTAGAACAGATACGCAGTATTTT.

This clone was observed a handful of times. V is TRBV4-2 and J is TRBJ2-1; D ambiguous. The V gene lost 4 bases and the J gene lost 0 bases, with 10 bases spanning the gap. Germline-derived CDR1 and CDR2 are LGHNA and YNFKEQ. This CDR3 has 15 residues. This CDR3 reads CASSREASSYNEQFF. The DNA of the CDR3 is TGTGCCAGCAGCCGAGAGGCTAGCTCCTACAATGAGCAGTTCTTC.

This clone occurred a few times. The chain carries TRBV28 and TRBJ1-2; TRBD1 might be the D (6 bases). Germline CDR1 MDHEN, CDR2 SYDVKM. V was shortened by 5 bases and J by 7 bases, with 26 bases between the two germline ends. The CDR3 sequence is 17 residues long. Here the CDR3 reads CASSPDRLYGDFRGYTF. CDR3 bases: TGTGCCAGCAGTCCCGACAGGCTGTACGGAGATTTCCGTGGCTACACCTTC.

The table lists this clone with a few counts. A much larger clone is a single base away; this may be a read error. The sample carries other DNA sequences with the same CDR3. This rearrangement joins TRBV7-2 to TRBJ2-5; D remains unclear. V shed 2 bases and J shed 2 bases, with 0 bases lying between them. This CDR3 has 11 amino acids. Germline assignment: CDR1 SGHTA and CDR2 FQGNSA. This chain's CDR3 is CASSLQETQYF. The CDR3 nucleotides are TGTGCCAGCAGCTTACAAGAGACCCAGTACTTC.

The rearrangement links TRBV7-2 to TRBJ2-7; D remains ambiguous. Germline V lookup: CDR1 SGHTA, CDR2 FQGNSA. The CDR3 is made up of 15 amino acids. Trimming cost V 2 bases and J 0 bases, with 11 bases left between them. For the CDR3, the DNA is TGTGCCAGCAGCTTACAGGTCTCTAGCTCCTACGAGCAGTACTTC. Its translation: CASSLQVSSSYEQYF.

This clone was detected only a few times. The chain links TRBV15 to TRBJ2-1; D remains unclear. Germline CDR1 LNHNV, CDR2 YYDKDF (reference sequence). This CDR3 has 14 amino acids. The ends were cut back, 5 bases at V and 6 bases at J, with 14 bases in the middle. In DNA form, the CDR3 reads TGTGCCACCAGCCGACCTCCCCTCCGCAATGAGCAGTTCTTC. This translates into CATSRPPLRNEQFF.

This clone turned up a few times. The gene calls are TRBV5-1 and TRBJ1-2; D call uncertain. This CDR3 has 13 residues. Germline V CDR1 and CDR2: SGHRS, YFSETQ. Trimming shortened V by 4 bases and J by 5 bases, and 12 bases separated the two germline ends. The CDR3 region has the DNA TGCGCCAGCAGCGTTAAGACGGGTTATGGCTACACCTTC. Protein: CASSVKTGYGYTF.

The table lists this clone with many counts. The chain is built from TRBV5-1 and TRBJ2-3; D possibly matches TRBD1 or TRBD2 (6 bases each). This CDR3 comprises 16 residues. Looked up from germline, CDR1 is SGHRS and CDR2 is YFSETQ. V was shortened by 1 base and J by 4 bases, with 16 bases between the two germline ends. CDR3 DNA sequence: TGCGCCAGCAGCTTGAGAGGGGGGTCTACGGCAGATACGCAGTATTTT. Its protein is CASSLRGGSTADTQYF. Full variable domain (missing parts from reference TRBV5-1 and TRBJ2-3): KAGVTQTPRYLIKTRGQQVTLSCSPISGHRSVSWYQQTPGQGLQFLFEYFSETQRNKGNFPGRFSGRQFSNSRSEMNVSTLELGDSALYLCASSLRGGSTADTQYFGPGTRLTVL.

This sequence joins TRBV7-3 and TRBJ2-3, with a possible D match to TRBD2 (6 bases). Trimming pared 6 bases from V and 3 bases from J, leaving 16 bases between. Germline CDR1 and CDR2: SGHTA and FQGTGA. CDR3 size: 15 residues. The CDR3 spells CASRMNPRETDTQYF. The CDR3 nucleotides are TGTGCCAGCAGGATGAACCCGCGGGAAACAGATACGCAGTATTTT.

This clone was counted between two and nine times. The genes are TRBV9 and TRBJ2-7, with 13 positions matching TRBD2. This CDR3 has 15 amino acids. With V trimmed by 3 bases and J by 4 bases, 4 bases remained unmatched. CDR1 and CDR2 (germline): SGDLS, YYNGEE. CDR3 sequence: CASSEGLAGSYEQYF. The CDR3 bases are TGTGCCAGCAGCGAGGGACTAGCGGGGTCATACGAGCAGTACTTC.

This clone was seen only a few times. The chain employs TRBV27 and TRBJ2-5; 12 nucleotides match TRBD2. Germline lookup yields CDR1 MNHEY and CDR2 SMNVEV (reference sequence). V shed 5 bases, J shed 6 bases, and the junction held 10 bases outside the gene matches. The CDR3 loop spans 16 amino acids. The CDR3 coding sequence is TGTGCCAGCAGTCCAGCCGGGACTAGCGGGTTCAAGACCCAGTACTTC. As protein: CASSPAGTSGFKTQYF.

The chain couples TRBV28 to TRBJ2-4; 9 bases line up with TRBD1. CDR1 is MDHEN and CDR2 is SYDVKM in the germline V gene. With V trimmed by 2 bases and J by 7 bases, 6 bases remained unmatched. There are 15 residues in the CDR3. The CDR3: CASSLDTGGRNIQYF. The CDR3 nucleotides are TGTGCCAGCAGTTTAGATACAGGGGGCCGGAACATTCAGTACTTC.

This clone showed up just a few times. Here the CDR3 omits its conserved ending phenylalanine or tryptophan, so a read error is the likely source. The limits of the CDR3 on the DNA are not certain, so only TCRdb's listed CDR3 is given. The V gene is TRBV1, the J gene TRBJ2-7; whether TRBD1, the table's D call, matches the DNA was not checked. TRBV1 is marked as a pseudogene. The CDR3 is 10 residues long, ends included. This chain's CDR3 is CTSSQGRPRG.

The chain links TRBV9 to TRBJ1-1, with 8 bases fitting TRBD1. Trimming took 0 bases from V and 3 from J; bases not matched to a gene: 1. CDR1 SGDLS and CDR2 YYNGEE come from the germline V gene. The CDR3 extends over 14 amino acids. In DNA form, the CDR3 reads TGTGCCAGCAGCGTAGTACAGGGGGACACTGAAGCTTTCTTT. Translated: CASSVVQGDTEAFF.

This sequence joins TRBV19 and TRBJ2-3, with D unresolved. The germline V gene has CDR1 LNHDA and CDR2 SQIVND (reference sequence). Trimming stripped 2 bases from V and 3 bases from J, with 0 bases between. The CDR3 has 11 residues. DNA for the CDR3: TGTGCCAGTAGTATAACAGATACGCAGTATTTT. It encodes CASSITDTQYF.

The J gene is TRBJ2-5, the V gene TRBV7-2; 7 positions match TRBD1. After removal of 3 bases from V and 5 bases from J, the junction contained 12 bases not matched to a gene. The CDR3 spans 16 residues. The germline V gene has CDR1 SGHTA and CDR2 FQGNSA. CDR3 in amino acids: CASSLLPGQRRETQYF. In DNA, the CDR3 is TGTGCCAGCAGCTTGCTCCCGGGACAGAGGAGGGAGACCCAGTACTTC.

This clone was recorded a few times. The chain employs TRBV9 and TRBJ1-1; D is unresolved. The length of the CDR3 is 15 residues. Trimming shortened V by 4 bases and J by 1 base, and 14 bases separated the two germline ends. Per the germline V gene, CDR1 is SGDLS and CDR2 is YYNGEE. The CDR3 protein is CASSPRGGRNTEAFF. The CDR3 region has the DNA TGTGCCAGCAGCCCCCGTGGAGGACGGAACACTGAAGCTTTCTTT.

CDR3 DNA sequence: TGCAGCGGCCTAAGGACAGGGACCTACGAGCAGTACTTC. Translated, it gives CSGLRTGTYEQYF. This chain joins TRBV29-1 and TRBJ2-7; 8 bases are shared with TRBD1. The CDR3 totals 13 residues. Germline V gives CDR1 SQVTM, CDR2 ANQGSEA. Trimming cost V 7 bases and J 2 bases; bases outside gene matches: 7.

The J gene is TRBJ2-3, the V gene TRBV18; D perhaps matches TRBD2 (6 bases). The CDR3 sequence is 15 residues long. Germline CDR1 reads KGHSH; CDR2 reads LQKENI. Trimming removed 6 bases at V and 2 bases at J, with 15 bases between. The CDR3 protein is CASSRGGGDTDTQYF. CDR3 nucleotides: TGTGCCAGCTCCCGTGGTGGAGGGGACACAGATACGCAGTATTTT.

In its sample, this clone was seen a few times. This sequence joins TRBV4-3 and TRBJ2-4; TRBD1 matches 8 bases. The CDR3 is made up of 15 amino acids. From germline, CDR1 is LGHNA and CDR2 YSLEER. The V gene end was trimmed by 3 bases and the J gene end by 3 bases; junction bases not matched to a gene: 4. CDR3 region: CASSQTDRDKNIQYF. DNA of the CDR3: TGCGCCAGCAGCCAGACGGACAGGGACAAAAACATTCAGTACTTC.

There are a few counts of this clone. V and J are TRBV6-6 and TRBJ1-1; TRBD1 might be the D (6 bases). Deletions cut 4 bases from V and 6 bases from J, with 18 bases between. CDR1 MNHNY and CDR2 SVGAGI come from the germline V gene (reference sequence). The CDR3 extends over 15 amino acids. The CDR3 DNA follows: TGTGCCAGCAGTTCTCATCAGGACAGAAGGGCTGAAGCTTTCTTT. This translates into CASSSHQDRRAEAFF.

CDR3 sequence: CASSVDRTDTQYF. CDR3 in DNA: TGTGCCAGCAGCGTCGACAGGACAGATACGCAGTATTTT. This chain uses TRBV7-7 with TRBJ2-3; D might be TRBD1 (6 bases). CDR3 size: 13 residues. Germline V gene lookup returns CDR1 SSHAT and CDR2 FNYEAQ (reference sequence). The ends were cut back, 5 bases at V and 3 bases at J, with 9 bases in the middle.

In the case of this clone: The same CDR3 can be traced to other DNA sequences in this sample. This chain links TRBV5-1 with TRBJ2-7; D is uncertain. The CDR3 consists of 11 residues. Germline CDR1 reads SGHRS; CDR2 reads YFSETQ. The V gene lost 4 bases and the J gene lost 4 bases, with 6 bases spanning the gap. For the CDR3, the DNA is TGCGCCAGCAGCCAAGGGTACGAGCAGTACTTC. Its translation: CASSQGYEQYF.

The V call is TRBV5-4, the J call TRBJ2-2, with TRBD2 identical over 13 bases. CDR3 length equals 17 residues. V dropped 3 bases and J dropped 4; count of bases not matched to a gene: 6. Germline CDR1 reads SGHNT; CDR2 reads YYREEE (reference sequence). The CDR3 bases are TGTGCCAGCAGCTCACCCGGACTAGCGGGGGTCACCGGGGAGCTGTTTTTT. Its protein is CASSSPGLAGVTGELFF.

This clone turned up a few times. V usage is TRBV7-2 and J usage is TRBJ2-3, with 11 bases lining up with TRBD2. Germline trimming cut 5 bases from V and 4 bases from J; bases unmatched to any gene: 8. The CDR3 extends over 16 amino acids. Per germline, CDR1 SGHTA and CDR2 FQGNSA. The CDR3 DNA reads TGTGCCAGCAGCCAGCCCCTAGCGGGGGGATCAGATACGCAGTATTTT. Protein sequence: CASSQPLAGGSDTQYF.

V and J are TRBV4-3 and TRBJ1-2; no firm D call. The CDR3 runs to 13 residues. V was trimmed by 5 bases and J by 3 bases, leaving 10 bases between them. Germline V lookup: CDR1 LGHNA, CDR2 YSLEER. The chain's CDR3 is CASSSRLDYGYTF. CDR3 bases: TGCGCCAGCAGCTCCCGCCTCGACTATGGCTACACCTTC.

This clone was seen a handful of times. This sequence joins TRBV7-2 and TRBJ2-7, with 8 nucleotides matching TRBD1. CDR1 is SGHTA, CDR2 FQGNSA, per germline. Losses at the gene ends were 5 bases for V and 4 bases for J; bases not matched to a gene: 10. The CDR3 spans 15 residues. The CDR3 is CASSRSGQGVYEQYF. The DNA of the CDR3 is TGTGCCAGCAGCCGTTCCGGACAGGGAGTTTACGAGCAGTACTTC. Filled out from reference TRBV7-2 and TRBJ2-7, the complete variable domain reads GAGVSQSPSNKVTEKGKDVELRCDPISGHTALYWYRQSLGQGLEFLIYFQGNSAPDKSGLPSDRFSAERTGGSVSTLTIQRTQQEDSAVYLCASSRSGQGVYEQYFGPGTRLTVT.

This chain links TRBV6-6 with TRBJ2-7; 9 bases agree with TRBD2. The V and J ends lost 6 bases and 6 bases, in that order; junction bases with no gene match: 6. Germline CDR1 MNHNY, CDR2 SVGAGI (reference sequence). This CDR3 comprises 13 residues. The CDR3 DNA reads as TGTGCCAGCAGCGCTACGACTAGCGGCGAGCAGTACTTC. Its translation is CASSATTSGEQYF.

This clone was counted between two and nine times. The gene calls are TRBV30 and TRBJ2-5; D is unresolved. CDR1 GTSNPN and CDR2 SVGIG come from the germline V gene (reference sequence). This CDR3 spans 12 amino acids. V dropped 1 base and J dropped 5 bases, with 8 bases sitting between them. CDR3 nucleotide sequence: TGTGCCTGGAGTGAGAGCGTCGAGACCCAGTACTTC. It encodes CAWSESVETQYF.

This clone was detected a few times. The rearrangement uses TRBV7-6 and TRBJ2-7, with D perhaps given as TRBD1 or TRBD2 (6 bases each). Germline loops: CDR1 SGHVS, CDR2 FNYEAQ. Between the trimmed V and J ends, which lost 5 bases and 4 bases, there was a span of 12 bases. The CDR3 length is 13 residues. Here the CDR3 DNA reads TGTGCCAGCAGCGCGGGACACATTTACGAGCAGTACTTC. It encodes CASSAGHIYEQYF.